This T cell receptor beta chain was sequenced for a study of blood T cell repertoires in COVID-19. About the study: Acute and convalescent COVID-19 specimens originated in the United States, Italy and Spain. T cells, B-cell-depleted T cells, or PBMCs provided the cDNA or gDNA that served as material.

Methods used by the authors: Estimation of nucleated cell counts was performed using reference gene primer amplification. Profiled with immunoSEQ multiplex PCR; TCRdb holds only in-frame clones, not every one. V, J and clone size derive from that table, while D and trimming were established from the DNA sequence. The table lists 100,000 to 150,000 clones, about three quarters of them singletons, with about 6.8% in the top ten. The germline CDR1 and CDR2 sequences are MNHEY and SVGEGT. CDR3 length: 19 residues. V shed 6 bases and J 0 bases; nucleotides not matched to a gene: 16. This chain joins TRBV6-2 or TRBV6-3 and TRBJ2-1; TRBD1 matches at 8 bases. The sequence was collected from a man between 65 and 79 years old with acute or convalescent COVID-19. Input material: peripheral blood. As DNA, the CDR3 is TGTGCCAGCAGCGTAGGGGTCCCGGGACAGGTCTTCTCCTACAATGAGCAGTTCTTC. Amino acids: CASSVGVPGQVFSYNEQFF.